This T cell receptor (beta chain) was found in a study of blood T cells in healthy people across ages. Study results and limitations: It was held that the diversity estimates obtained from one million T cells were underestimates. Higher diversity, along with more naive CD4+ cells, distinguished long-lived donors from aged donors.

Ten or more counts support this clonotype. Its antigen remains unknown. The second PCR ran 7 to 11 cycles with a sample-barcoded 5' primer and J-beta primers. TCRdb passed the 5' RACE reads through MiXCR, listing each CDR3 protein once. Here the sample spans 550,000 to 800,000 distinct CDR3 sequences, about 32% being singletons. Germline V gene data show CDR1 as LGHNA and CDR2 as YSLEER. Trimming removed 0 bases from V and 7 bases from J; junction bases left unmatched: 5. CDR3 length: 14 residues. This sequence originates from a woman older than 75 in good health. The chain joins TRBV4-3 to TRBJ2-5; 7 bases are a match to TRBD2. Sample: blood. Here the CDR3 DNA reads TGCGCCAGCAGCCAAGAGCGGGGGAGGGTGACCCAGTACTTC. Protein: CASSQERGRVTQYF.